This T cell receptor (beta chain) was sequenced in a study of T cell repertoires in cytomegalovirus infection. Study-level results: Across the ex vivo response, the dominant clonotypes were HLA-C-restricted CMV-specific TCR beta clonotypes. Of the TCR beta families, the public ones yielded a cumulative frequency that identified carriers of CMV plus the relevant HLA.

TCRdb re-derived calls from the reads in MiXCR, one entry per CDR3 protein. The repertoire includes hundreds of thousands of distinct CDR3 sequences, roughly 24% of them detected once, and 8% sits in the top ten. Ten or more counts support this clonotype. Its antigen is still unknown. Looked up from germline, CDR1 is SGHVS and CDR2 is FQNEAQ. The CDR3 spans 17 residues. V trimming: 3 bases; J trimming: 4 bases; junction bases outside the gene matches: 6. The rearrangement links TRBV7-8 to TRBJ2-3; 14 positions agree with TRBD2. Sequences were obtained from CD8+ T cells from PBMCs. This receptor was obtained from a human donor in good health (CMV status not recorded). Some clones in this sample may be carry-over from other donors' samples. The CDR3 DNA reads TGTGCCAGCAGCTTTAGACTAGCGGGGGGGCCGGCAGATACGCAGTATTTT. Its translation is CASSFRLAGGPADTQYF.